The rows below give T cell receptor beta chains drawn from one sample of a study of T cell changes during pregnancy in multiple sclerosis. Measured with immunoSEQ multiplex PCR; TCRdb has only the in-frame clones, and not every one. The repertoire has under 70,000 clones, roughly nine tenths of them found once; the top ten carry roughly 2%. Here the sequenced sample was peripheral blood, taken in the third trimester of pregnancy. These receptors were obtained from a female donor in good health, enrolled as a control in a pregnancy study. The CDR3 runs from the conserved cysteine through the conserved F or W. A D gene is named only where the DNA matches it firmly. Part of the rows lack a size; the others show once, few, many or a class for expanded clones.

v_gene	d_gene	abundance	j_gene	CDR3aa	CDR3nt
TRBV7-8	.	once	TRBJ1-2	CASSRTRQESFYGYTF	TGTGCCAGCAGCCGTACTCGGCAGGAAAGCTTCTATGGCTACACCTTC
TRBV4-1	.	once	TRBJ1-6	CASSQDLRTSSPLHF	TGCGCCAGCAGCCAAGATTTGCGTACGAGTTCACCCCTCCACTTT
TRBV6-5	.	.	TRBJ2-7	CASRKRGGLPYEQYF	TGTGCCAGCAGAAAGAGGGGGGGATTGCCCTACGAGCAGTACTTC
TRBV18	.	.	TRBJ1-2	CASSSDSLYGYTF	TGTGCCAGCTCGTCGGACAGCCTCTATGGCTACACCTTC
TRBV6-9	TRBD2	.	TRBJ2-7	CASSLAGGPRYEQYF	TGTGCCAGCAGCCTAGCGGGGGGGCCTCGTTACGAGCAGTACTTC
TRBV4-1	TRBD1	.	TRBJ1-3	CASSQPDRANTIYF	TGCGCCAGCAGCCAACCGGACAGGGCGAACACCATATATTTT
TRBV5-6	TRBD1	.	TRBJ2-7	CASSNSGTGDHEQYF	TGTGCCAGCAGCAACTCCGGGACAGGGGACCACGAGCAGTACTTC
TRBV27	.	.	TRBJ2-5	CASSFQDQETQYF	TGTGCCAGCAGTTTTCAGGACCAAGAGACCCAGTACTTC
TRBV25-1	.	.	TRBJ1-1	CASSGGGRVGAFF	TGTGCCAGCAGTGGAGGAGGAAGAGTCGGAGCTTTCTTT
TRBV27	TRBD2	.	TRBJ2-3	CASSRLAGDRSTDTQYF	TGTGCCAGCAGCCGACTAGCGGGAGATCGAAGCACAGATACGCAGTATTTT
TRBV12-5	TRBD1	.	TRBJ1-1	CASGFALRGPTEAFF	TGTGCTAGTGGTTTCGCACTTAGGGGGCCTACTGAAGCTTTCTTT
TRBV18	TRBD1	.	TRBJ2-7	CASSPYGQGYEQYF	TGTGCCAGCTCACCTTACGGACAGGGCTACGAGCAGTACTTC
TRBV7-8	TRBD2	.	TRBJ2-2	CASSLVAGGTGELFF	TGTGCCAGCAGCTTAGTGGCGGGGGGGACCGGGGAGCTGTTTTTT
TRBV5-1	.	.	TRBJ1-4	CASSLRQPNEKLFF	TGCGCCAGCAGCTTGAGACAGCCTAATGAAAAACTGTTTTTT
TRBV27	TRBD1	.	TRBJ1-5	CASSLGQNQPQHF	TGTGCCAGCAGCCTGGGACAGAATCAGCCCCAGCATTTT
TRBV9	.	.	TRBJ2-1	CASSGGSSYNEQFF	TGTGCCAGCAGCGGGGGCAGCTCCTACAATGAGCAGTTCTTC
TRBV7-9	.	once	TRBJ1-5	CASSLGGRSNQPQHF	TGTGCCAGCAGCTTAGGAGGTCGGAGCAATCAGCCCCAGCATTTT
TRBV5-1	TRBD2	.	TRBJ2-3	CASSLRTSGGWTDTQYF	TGCGCCAGCAGCTTGAGGACTAGCGGGGGATGGACAGATACGCAGTATTTT
TRBV28	.	.	TRBJ1-2	CASSVRDWGYGYTF	TGTGCCAGCAGTGTCCGGGACTGGGGCTATGGCTACACCTTC
TRBV10-3	.	.	TRBJ2-1	CAISEVSSYNEQFF	TGTGCCATCAGTGAAGTCAGCTCCTACAATGAGCAGTTCTTC
TRBV6-1	.	few	TRBJ1-3	CASTQGGPGNTIYF	TGTGCCAGCACTCAGGGAGGTCCTGGAAACACCATATATTTT
TRBV10-3	TRBD1	.	TRBJ1-1	CAIRGPQGENTEAFF	TGTGCCATCAGAGGTCCACAGGGGGAGAACACTGAAGCTTTCTTT
TRBV2	.	.	TRBJ2-7	CATFFAGAGPRTYEQYF	TGTGCCACATTTTTCGCGGGGGCGGGCCCTAGAACCTACGAGCAGTACTTC
TRBV5-4	.	.	TRBJ2-2	CASSLDGQVAGELFF	TGTGCCAGCAGCTTGGATGGTCAGGTCGCCGGGGAGCTGTTTTTT
TRBV5-5	.	.	TRBJ2-7	CASSPATGYYEQYF	TGTGCCAGCAGCCCCGCGACAGGCTACTACGAGCAGTACTTC
TRBV4-2	TRBD2	once	TRBJ2-5	CASSQDPSGGQETQYF	TGTGCCAGCAGCCAAGACCCTAGCGGGGGTCAAGAGACCCAGTACTTC
TRBV30	.	few	TRBJ1-1	CAWSVRGTEAFF	TGTGCCTGGAGTGTACGGGGAACTGAAGCTTTCTTT
TRBV28	.	.	TRBJ2-2	CASSFRVLAGATNTGELFF	TGTGCCAGCAGTTTTAGGGTTTTGGCAGGGGCCACGAACACCGGGGAGCTGTTTTTT
TRBV9	.	.	TRBJ2-3	CASSALGGGDTQYF	TGTGCCAGCAGCGCGCTAGGGGGGGGAGATACGCAGTATTTT
TRBV13	.	.	TRBJ1-1	CASSSARAEAFF	TGTGCCAGCAGCTCCGCCCGGGCTGAAGCTTTCTTT
TRBV10-2	TRBD2	.	TRBJ2-2	CASKASGGAGAGELFF	TGCGCCAGCAAGGCTAGCGGGGGGGCAGGGGCCGGGGAGCTGTTTTTT
TRBV4-1	TRBD1	.	TRBJ2-1	CASSQGGPGQGTPRYNEQFF	TGCGCCAGCAGCCAAGGAGGTCCGGGACAGGGGACCCCGCGGTACAATGAGCAGTTCTTC
TRBV10-3	.	.	TRBJ2-1	CAISERVGDRRYNEQFF	TGTGCCATCAGTGAGCGGGTAGGAGACCGGAGATACAATGAGCAGTTCTTC
TRBV2	TRBD1	.	TRBJ1-2	CASSEYRGGSSNYGYTF	TGTGCCAGCAGTGAATACAGGGGTGGGAGTTCTAACTATGGCTACACCTTC
TRBV7-9	.	.	TRBJ1-5	CASSFSGGSQPQHF	TGTGCCAGCAGCTTCAGCGGGGGCAGCCAGCCCCAGCATTTT
TRBV6-1	.	.	TRBJ2-1	CATWASVEQFF	TGTGCCACGTGGGCATCGGTTGAGCAGTTCTTC
TRBV7-6	TRBD2	once	TRBJ2-1	CASSASGLAGPLAGEQFF	TGTGCCAGCAGCGCATCGGGACTAGCGGGACCCCTGGCCGGGGAGCAGTTCTTC
TRBV28	TRBD1	.	TRBJ2-7	CASSFSRDRDYEQYF	TGTGCCAGCAGTTTCTCTAGGGACAGGGACTACGAGCAGTACTTC
TRBV6-1	TRBD2	.	TRBJ2-7	CASSDYPRGLARSEQYF	TGTGCCAGCAGTGATTACCCCCGAGGACTAGCAAGGAGCGAGCAGTACTTC
TRBV29-1	.	once	TRBJ1-4	CSIAPGTTNEKLFF	TGCAGCATAGCACCCGGTACAACTAATGAAAAACTGTTTTTT
TRBV30	TRBD1	.	TRBJ2-7	CAWSPKGTGGYEQYF	TGTGCCTGGAGTCCCAAGGGGACAGGCGGATACGAGCAGTACTTC
TRBV9	TRBD1	.	TRBJ1-2	CASSSQGDYGYTF	TGTGCCAGCAGCTCCCAGGGGGACTATGGCTACACCTTC
TRBV30	.	.	TRBJ1-2	CAWSKGAIDGYTF	TGTGCCTGGAGTAAGGGAGCCATTGATGGCTACACCTTC
TRBV15	TRBD2	.	TRBJ2-7	CATSRDSGGRNEQYF	TGTGCCACCAGCAGAGATTCGGGGGGGAGAAACGAGCAGTACTTC
TRBV27	.	.	TRBJ2-7	CASSSQGIVYEQYF	TGTGCCAGCAGTTCTCAGGGGATCGTTTACGAGCAGTACTTC
TRBV10-3	.	.	TRBJ1-5	CAISEARSREGVNQPQHF	TGTGCCATCAGTGAAGCTAGGTCCCGGGAGGGAGTAAATCAGCCCCAGCATTTT
TRBV5-1	.	.	TRBJ1-4	CASSFMGGDEKLFF	TGCGCCAGCAGCTTTATGGGGGGGGATGAAAAACTGTTTTTT
TRBV20-1	.	.	TRBJ1-1	CSARFQGEAFF	TGCAGTGCTAGGTTTCAGGGTGAAGCTTTCTTT
TRBV18	TRBD2	.	TRBJ2-3	CASSGPLLAGTDTQYF	TGTGCCAGCTCAGGCCCCCTGCTAGCGGGGACAGATACGCAGTATTTT
TRBV2	TRBD1	.	TRBJ1-6	CASSEWGQDNSPLHF	TGTGCCAGCAGTGAATGGGGACAGGATAATTCACCCCTCCACTTT
TRBV6-1	TRBD1	.	TRBJ2-2	CASSDGPGQGTGELFF	TGTGCCAGCAGTGATGGACCGGGACAGGGTACCGGGGAGCTGTTTTTT
TRBV6-4	TRBD2	.	TRBJ2-3	CASRASGGSTDTQYF	TGTGCCAGCAGGGCTAGCGGGGGAAGCACAGATACGCAGTATTTT
TRBV28	.	.	TRBJ2-7	CASRPSAAGYEQYF	TGTGCCAGCCGGCCGTCAGCAGCGGGCTACGAGCAGTACTTC
TRBV28	.	.	TRBJ2-5	CASSQEVIEYQETQYF	TGTGCCAGCAGCCAGGAGGTCATAGAGTACCAAGAGACCCAGTACTTC
TRBV5-8	TRBD2	.	TRBJ2-1	CASPRVAGFQSSYNEQFF	TGTGCCAGCCCACGGGTAGCGGGCTTCCAGAGCTCCTACAATGAGCAGTTCTTC
TRBV7-6	TRBD1	.	TRBJ1-3	CASSLGQGARNTIYF	TGTGCCAGCAGCTTGGGACAGGGGGCACGAAACACCATATATTTT
TRBV5-8	.	.	TRBJ2-1	CASSLFAGNSYNEQFF	TGTGCCAGCAGCTTATTTGCCGGGAACTCCTACAATGAGCAGTTCTTC
TRBV2	TRBD1	once	TRBJ1-4	CASSQYRSDRNEKLFF	TGTGCCAGCAGTCAGTACCGGTCGGACAGGAATGAAAAACTGTTTTTT
TRBV6-1	.	.	TRBJ2-6	CASSEHPLDSGANVLTF	TGTGCCAGCAGTGAACATCCCCTAGACTCTGGGGCCAACGTCCTGACTTTC